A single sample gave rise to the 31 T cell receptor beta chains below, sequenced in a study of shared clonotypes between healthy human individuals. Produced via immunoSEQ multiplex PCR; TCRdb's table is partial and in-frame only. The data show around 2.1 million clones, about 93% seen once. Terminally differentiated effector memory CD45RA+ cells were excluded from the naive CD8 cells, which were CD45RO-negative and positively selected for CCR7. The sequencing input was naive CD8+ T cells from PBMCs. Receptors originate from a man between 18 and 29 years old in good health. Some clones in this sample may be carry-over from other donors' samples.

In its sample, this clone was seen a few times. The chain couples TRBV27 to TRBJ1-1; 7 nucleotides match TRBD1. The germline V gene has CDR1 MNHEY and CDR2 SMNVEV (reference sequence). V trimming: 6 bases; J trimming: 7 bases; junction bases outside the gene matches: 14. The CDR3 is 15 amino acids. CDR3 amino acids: CASSRDRSSWSEAFF. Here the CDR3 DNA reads TGTGCCAGCAGCAGGGACAGAAGCTCGTGGAGTGAAGCTTTCTTT.

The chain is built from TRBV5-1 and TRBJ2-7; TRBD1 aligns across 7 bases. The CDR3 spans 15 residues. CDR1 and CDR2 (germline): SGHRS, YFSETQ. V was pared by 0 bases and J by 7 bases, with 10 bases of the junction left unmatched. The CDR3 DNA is TGCGCCAGCAGCTTGGCGAGGGGGCTGAGGAGGGAGCAGTACTTC. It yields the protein CASSLARGLRREQYF.

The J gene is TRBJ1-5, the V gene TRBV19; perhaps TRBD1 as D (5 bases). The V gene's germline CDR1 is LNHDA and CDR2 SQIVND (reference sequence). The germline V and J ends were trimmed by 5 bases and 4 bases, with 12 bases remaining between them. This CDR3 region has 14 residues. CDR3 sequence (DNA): TGTGCCAGTAGTGAAGACGGGGGAAATCAGCCCCAGCATTTT. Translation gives CASSEDGGNQPQHF. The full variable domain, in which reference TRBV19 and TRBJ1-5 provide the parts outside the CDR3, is DGGITQSPKYLFRKEGQNVTLSCEQNLNHDAMYWYRQDPGQGLRLIYYSQIVNDFQKGDIAEGYSVSREKKESFPLTVTSAQKNPTAFYLCASSEDGGNQPQHFGDGTRLSIL.

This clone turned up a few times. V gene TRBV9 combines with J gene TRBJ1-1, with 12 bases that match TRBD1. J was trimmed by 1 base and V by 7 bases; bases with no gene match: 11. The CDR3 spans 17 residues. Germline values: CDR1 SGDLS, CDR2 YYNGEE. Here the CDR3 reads CASRPWDRGLTNTEAFF. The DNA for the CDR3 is TGTGCCAGCCGACCGTGGGACAGGGGGCTTACGAACACTGAAGCTTTCTTT.

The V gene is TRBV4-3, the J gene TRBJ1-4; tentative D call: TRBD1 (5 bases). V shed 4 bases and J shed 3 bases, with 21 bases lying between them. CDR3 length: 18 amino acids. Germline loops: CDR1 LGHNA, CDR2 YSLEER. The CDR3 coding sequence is TGCGCCAGCAGCCGAGGGGATCAGGTGAACTCCGCTAATGAAAAACTGTTTTTT. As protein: CASSRGDQVNSANEKLFF.

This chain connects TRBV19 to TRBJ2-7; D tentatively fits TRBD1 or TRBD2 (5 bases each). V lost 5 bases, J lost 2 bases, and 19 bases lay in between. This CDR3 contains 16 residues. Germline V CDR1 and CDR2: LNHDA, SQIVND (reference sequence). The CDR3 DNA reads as TGTGCCAGTAGTCCACGATCGGGACGGATCGCCTACGAGCAGTACTTC. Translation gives CASSPRSGRIAYEQYF. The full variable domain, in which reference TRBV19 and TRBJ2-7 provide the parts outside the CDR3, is DGGITQSPKYLFRKEGQNVTLSCEQNLNHDAMYWYRQDPGQGLRLIYYSQIVNDFQKGDIAEGYSVSREKKESFPLTVTSAQKNPTAFYLCASSPRSGRIAYEQYFGPGTRLTVT.

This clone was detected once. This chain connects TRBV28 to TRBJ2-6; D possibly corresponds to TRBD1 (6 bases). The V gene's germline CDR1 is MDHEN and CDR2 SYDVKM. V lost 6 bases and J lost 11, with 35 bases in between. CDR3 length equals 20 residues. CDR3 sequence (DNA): TGTGCCAGCAGCCATGAGGCGGCGGAACAGGGTGGATCGTGGCCCGACGTCCTGACTTTC. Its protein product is CASSHEAAEQGGSWPDVLTF.

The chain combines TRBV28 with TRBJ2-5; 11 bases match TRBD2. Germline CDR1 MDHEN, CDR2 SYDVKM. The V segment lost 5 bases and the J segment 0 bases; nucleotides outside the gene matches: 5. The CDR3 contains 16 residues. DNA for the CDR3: TGTGCCAGCAGTACCCGGACTAGCGGGTACCAAGAGACCCAGTACTTC. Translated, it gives CASSTRTSGYQETQYF.

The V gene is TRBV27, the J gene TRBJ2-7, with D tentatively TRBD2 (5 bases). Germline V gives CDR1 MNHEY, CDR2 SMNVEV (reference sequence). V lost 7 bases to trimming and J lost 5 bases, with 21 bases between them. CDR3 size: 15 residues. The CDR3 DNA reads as TGTGCCAGCACACCTCCGGACGGGGATGTACACGAGCAGTACTTC. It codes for CASTPPDGDVHEQYF.

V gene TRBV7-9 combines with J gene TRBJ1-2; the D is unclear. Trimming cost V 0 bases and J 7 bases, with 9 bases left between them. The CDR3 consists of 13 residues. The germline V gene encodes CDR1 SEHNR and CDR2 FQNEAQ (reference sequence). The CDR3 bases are TGTGCCAGCAGCTTAGCGCAAATGATTGGCTACACCTTC. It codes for CASSLAQMIGYTF.

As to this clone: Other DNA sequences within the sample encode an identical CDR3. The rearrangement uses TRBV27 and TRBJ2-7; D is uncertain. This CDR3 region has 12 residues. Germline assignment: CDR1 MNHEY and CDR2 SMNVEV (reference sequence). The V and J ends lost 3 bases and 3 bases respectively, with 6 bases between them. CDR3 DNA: TGTGCCAGCAGTTTCATTGGCTACGAGCAGTACTTC. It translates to CASSFIGYEQYF.

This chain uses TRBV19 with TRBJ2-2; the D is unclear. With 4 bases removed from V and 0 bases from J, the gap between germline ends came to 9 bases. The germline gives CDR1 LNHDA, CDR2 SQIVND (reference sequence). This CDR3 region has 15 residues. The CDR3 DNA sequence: TGTGCCAGTAGTAACCGGGCCCCGAACACCGGGGAGCTGTTTTTT. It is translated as CASSNRAPNTGELFF.

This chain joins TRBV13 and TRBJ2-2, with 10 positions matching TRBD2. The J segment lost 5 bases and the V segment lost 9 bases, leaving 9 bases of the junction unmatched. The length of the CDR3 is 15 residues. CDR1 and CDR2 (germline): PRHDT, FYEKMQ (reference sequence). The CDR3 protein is CASPGTSARTGELFF. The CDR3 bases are TGTGCCAGTCCCGGGACTAGCGCCAGGACCGGGGAGCTGTTTTTT.

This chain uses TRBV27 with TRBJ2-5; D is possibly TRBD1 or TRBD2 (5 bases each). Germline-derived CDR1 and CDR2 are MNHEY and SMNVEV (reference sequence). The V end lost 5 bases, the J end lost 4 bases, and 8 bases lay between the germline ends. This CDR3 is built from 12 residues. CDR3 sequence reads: CASSEGTETQYF. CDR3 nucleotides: TGTGCCAGCAGTGAGGGGACAGAGACCCAGTACTTC.

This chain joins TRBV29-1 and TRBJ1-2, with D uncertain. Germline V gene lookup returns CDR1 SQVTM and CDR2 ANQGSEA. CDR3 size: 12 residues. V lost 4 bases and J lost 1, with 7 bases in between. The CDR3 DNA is TGCAGCGTTGGGGTTAATAACTATGGCTACACCTTC. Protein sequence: CSVGVNNYGYTF. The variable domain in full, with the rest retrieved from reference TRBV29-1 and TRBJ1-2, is SAVISQKPSRDICQRGTSLTIQCQVDSQVTMMFWYRQQPGQSLTLIATANQGSEATYESGFVIDKFPISRPNLTFSTLTVSNMSPEDSSIYLCSVGVNNYGYTFGSGTRLTVV.

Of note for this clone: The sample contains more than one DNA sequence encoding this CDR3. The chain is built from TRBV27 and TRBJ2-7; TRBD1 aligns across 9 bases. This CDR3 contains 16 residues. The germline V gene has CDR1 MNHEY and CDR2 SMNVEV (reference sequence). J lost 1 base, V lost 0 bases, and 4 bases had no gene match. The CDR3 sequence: CASSLSAGTGSYEQYF. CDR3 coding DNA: TGTGCCAGCAGTTTATCAGCAGGGACAGGGTCCTACGAGCAGTACTTC.

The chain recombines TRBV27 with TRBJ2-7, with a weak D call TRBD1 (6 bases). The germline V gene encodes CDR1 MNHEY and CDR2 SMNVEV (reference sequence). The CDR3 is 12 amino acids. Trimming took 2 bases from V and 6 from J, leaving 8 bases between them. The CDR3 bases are TGTGCCAGCAGTTTAATGGGGGCCGAGCAGTACTTC. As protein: CASSLMGAEQYF.

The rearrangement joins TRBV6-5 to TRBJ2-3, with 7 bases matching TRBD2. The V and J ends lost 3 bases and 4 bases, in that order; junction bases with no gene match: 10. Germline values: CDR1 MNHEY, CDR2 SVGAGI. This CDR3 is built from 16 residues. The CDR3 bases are TGTGCCAGCAGTTATTTGGGTGGGAGGGAGTCAGATACGCAGTATTTT. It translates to CASSYLGGRESDTQYF.

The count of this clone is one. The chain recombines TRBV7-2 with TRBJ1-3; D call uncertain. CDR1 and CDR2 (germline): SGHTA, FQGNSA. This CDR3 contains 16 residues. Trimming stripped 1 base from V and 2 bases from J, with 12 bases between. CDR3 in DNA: TGTGCCAGCAGCTTAGTTCCCCATACGGCTGGAAACACCATATATTTT. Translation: CASSLVPHTAGNTIYF.

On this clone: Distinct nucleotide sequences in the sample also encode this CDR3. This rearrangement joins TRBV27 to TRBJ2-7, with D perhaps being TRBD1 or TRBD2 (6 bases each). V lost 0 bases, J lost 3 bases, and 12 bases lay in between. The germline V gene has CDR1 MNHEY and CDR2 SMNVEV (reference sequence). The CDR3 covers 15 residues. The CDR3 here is CASSLSGGPLYEQYF. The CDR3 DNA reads TGTGCCAGCAGTTTATCTGGGGGGCCTCTCTACGAGCAGTACTTC.

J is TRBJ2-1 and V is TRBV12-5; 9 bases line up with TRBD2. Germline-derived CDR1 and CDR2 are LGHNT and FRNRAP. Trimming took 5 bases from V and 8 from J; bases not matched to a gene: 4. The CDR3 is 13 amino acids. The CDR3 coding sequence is TGTGCTAGTGGTCCCGGGACTAGCTATGAGCAGTTCTTC. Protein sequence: CASGPGTSYEQFF.

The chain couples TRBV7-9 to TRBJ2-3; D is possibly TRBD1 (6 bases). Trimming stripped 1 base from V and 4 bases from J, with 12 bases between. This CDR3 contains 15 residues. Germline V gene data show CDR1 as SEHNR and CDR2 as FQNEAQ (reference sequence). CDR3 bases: TGTGCCAGCAGCTTAGGCCAGGGGTTCGCAGATACGCAGTATTTT. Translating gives CASSLGQGFADTQYF.

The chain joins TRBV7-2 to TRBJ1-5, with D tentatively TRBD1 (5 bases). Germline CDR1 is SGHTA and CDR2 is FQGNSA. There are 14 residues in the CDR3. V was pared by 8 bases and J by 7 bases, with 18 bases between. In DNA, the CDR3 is TGTGCCAGCGGCCAAGGGGAGGGTCGCCAGCCCCAGCATTTT. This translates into CASGQGEGRQPQHF. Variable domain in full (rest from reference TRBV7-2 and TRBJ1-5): GAGVSQSPSNKVTEKGKDVELRCDPISGHTALYWYRQSLGQGLEFLIYFQGNSAPDKSGLPSDRFSAERTGGSVSTLTIQRTQQEDSAVYLCASGQGEGRQPQHFGDGTRLSIL.

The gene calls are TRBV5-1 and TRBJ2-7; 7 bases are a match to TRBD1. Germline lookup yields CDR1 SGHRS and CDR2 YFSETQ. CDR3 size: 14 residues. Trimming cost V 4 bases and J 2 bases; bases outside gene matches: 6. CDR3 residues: CASSPGQNTYEQYF. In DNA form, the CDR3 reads TGCGCCAGCAGCCCGGGACAGAATACCTACGAGCAGTACTTC.

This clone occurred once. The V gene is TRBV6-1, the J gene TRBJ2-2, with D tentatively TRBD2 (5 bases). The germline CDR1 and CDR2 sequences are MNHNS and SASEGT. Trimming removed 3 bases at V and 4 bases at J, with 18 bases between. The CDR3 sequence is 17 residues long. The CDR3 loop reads CASSDGLATLSTGELFF. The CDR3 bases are TGTGCCAGCAGTGACGGACTCGCCACCCTTAGCACCGGGGAGCTGTTTTTT.

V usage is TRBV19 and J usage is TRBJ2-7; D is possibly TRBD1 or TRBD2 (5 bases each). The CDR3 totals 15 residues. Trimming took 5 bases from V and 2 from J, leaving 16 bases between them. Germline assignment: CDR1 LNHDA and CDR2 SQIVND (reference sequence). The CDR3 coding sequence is TGTGCCAGTAGTCCCCGGGGCTTTACCCCCTACGAGCAGTACTTC. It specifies CASSPRGFTPYEQYF. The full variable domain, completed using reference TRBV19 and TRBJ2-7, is DGGITQSPKYLFRKEGQNVTLSCEQNLNHDAMYWYRQDPGQGLRLIYYSQIVNDFQKGDIAEGYSVSREKKESFPLTVTSAQKNPTAFYLCASSPRGFTPYEQYFGPGTRLTVT.

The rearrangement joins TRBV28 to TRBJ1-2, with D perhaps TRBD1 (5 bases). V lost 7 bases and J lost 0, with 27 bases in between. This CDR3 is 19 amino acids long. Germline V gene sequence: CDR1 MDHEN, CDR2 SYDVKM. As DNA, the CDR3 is TGTGCCAGCACCCCCAGGGAAGTTGGCTCTGGCCGCGCTAACTATGGCTACACCTTC. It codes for CASTPREVGSGRANYGYTF.

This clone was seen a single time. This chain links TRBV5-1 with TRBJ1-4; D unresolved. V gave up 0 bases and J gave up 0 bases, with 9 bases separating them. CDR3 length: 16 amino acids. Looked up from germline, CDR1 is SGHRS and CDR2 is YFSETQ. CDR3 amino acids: CASSLDPGATNEKLFF. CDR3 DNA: TGCGCCAGCAGCTTGGACCCTGGGGCAACTAATGAAAAACTGTTTTTT.

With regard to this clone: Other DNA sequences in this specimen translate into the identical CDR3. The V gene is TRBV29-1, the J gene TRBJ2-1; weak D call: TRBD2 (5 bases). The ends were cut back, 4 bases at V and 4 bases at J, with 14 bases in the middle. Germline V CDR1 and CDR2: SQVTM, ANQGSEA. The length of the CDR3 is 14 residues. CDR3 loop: CSVVAGFSYNEQFF. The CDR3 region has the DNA TGCAGCGTTGTGGCGGGTTTTTCTTACAATGAGCAGTTCTTC.

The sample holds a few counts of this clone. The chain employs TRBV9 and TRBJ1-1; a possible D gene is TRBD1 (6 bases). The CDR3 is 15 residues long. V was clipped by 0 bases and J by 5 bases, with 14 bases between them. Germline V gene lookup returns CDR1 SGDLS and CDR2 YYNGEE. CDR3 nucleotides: TGTGCCAGCAGCGTAGATACAGGGTGGGGGACTGAAGCTTTCTTT. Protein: CASSVDTGWGTEAFF.

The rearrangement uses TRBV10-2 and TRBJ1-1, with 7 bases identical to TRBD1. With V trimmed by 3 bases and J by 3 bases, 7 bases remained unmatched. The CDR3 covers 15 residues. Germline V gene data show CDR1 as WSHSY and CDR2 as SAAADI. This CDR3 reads CASSETSGGYTEAFF. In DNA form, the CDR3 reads TGCGCCAGCAGTGAAACGTCAGGGGGATACACTGAAGCTTTCTTT.